A selection of T cell receptor beta chains follows, all from one sample in a study of T-cell memory formation after mild COVID-19. TCRdb processed the 5' RACE reads anew with MiXCR; each CDR3 protein has one entry. Among roughly 620,000 distinct CDR3 sequences, 15% to 20% were seen once, and the ten largest hold around 11%. The sequencing sample was made of PBMCs or a T cell subset sorted from them (not recorded which). All receptors derive from an adult woman who had mild COVID-19 (a few samples of this study predate the infection). Cell type and time point are not known. Each CDR3 is given with its conserved first and last residue. A D gene is named only where the DNA matches it firmly. For some rows the clone size is stated as once, few or many, or as a class when expanded; others skip it.

D | J | V | size | CDR3 | DNA
TRBD2 | TRBJ2-3 | TRBV29-1 | - | CSVGGTSGRSTDTQYF | TGCAGCGTTGGGGGTACTAGCGGGAGGAGCACAGATACGCAGTATTTT
- | TRBJ2-2 | TRBV5-1 | many | CATHEQGSTGELFF | TGCGCCACCCACGAGCAAGGCAGCACCGGGGAGCTGTTTTTT
- | TRBJ2-1 | TRBV27 | few | CASSNLDDNEQFF | TGTGCCAGCTCCAACCTAGATGACAATGAGCAGTTCTTC
- | TRBJ2-7 | TRBV15 | few | CATSRAGDYEQYF | TGTGCCACCAGCAGGGCGGGCGACTACGAGCAGTACTTC
- | TRBJ1-2 | TRBV7-8 | - | CASSFEPEDGYTF | TGTGCCAGCAGCTTCGAGCCTGAGGATGGCTACACCTTC
- | TRBJ1-2 | TRBV20-1 | - | CSARVDSRPYGYTF | TGCAGTGCTAGGGTCGACAGTAGACCTTATGGCTACACCTTC
- | TRBJ2-3 | TRBV5-1 | many | CASSQSTDTQYF | TGTGCCAGCAGCCAGAGCACAGATACGCAGTATTTT
- | TRBJ1-1 | TRBV5-5 | many | CASSRPGRELDTEAFF | TGTGCCAGCAGCCGGCCCGGCAGGGAGTTGGACACTGAAGCTTTCTTT
- | TRBJ1-2 | TRBV20-1 | - | CSAPGNYGYTF | TGCAGTGCTCCAGGGAACTATGGCTACACCTTC
- | TRBJ1-1 | TRBV10-2 | - | CASRGAGPLEAFF | TGCGCCAGCAGGGGAGCAGGCCCCCTCGAAGCTTTCTTT
- | TRBJ1-1 | TRBV18 | - | CASSPREEGEAFF | TGTGCCAGCTCACCGAGGGAGGAGGGTGAAGCTTTCTTT
- | TRBJ1-1 | TRBV5-6 | few | CASSLGLKAFF | TGTGCCAGCAGCCTAGGACTTAAAGCTTTCTTT
- | TRBJ2-5 | TRBV24-1 | few | CATSDFITGGTQYF | TGTGCCACCAGTGATTTTATCACCGGAGGGACCCAGTACTTC
TRBD1 | TRBJ2-2 | TRBV9 | few | CASSVPSRTGDTGELFF | TGTGCCAGCAGCGTACCGTCTAGGACAGGGGACACCGGGGAGCTGTTTTTT
TRBD2 | TRBJ2-7 | TRBV5-1 | - | CASSPRSVAGGIEQYF | TGCGCCAGCAGCCCTCGTAGCGTGGCGGGGGGAATAGAGCAGTACTTC
TRBD1 | TRBJ2-7 | TRBV9 | few | CASSASDGTAYEQYF | TGTGCCAGCAGCGCGAGCGATGGGACAGCCTACGAGCAGTACTTC
- | TRBJ1-1 | TRBV18 | - | CASSPVLGNTEAFF | TGTGCCAGCTCACCCGTCTTAGGGAACACTGAAGCTTTCTTT
- | TRBJ1-3 | TRBV7-9 | few | CASSLTTVSGNTIYF | TGTGCCAGCAGCCTTACGACGGTCTCTGGAAACACCATATATTTT